This entry lists 17 T cell receptor beta chains sequenced from one sample in a study of blood T cell repertoires in COVID-19 (dated by TCRdb to about 2020). Libraries were constructed by the immunoSEQ multiplex PCR assay. TCRdb holds this immuneACCESS table with in-frame rearrangements only. Some clones are missing; in checked studies, unresolved V genes explain under half, and the rest has no known cause. This sample holds 6,000 to 7,000 clones; approximately 80% were observed only once. The top ten constitute around an eighth of the sample. The sample comprised peripheral blood. The receptors come from a human donor with active COVID-19. The donor label of this sample is uncertain.

V usage is TRBV9 and J usage is TRBJ2-4, with 11 positions matching TRBD2. CDR3 length equals 15 residues. CDR1 and CDR2 (germline): SGDLS, YYNGEE. Trimming at V came to 4 bases and at J to 7 bases, leaving 7 bases not matched to a gene. The CDR3 region has the DNA TGTGCCAGCAGCAGACCCGGGACTAGCGGTAACATTCAGTACTTC. This sequence encodes CASSRPGTSGNIQYF.

The chain links TRBV19 to TRBJ1-5, with unresolved D. The CDR3 runs 12 residues. V lost 6 bases and J 5 bases, leaving 8 bases between the germline ends. CDR1 LNHDA and CDR2 SQIVND come from the germline V gene (reference sequence). The DNA for the CDR3 is TGTGCCAGTAGACAGAGCCATCAGCCCCAGCATTTT. The encoded protein is CASRQSHQPQHF.

The sample holds a few counts of this clone. The chain is built from TRBV6-5 and TRBJ2-3, with 8 positions matching TRBD2. Unmatched junction bases numbered 10, after V lost 7 bases and J lost 7 bases. The CDR3 length is 14 residues. Looked up from germline, CDR1 is MNHEY and CDR2 is SVGAGI. The CDR3, as DNA: TGTGCCAGCACCAGGGGCGGGGGGATGAATACGCAGTATTTT. Encoded protein: CASTRGGGMNTQYF.

V and J are TRBV19 and TRBJ1-5, with TRBD1 identical over 7 bases. Germline V lookup: CDR1 LNHDA, CDR2 SQIVND (reference sequence). CDR3 length: 15 residues. J lost 0 bases, V lost 6 bases, and 5 bases had no gene match. The CDR3 region is CASSPGQVSNQPQHF. CDR3 nucleotide sequence: TGTGCCAGTAGCCCCGGACAGGTTAGCAATCAGCCCCAGCATTTT.

This clone was seen just once. The rearrangement joins TRBV11-3 to TRBJ2-7, with a tentative D call TRBD2 (6 bases). V lost 5 bases, J lost 5 bases, and 16 bases lay in between. The CDR3 consists of 14 residues. CDR1 and CDR2 (germline): SGHNT, YENEEA. The CDR3, as DNA: TGTGCCAGCAGCCCCTCTAGCGACCCCAACGAGCAGTACTTC. Encoded protein: CASSPSSDPNEQYF.

The chain uses TRBV6-6 and TRBJ2-3, with TRBD2 matching over 10 bases. V was pared by 10 bases and J by 6 bases, with 10 bases of the junction left unmatched. Germline values: CDR1 MNHNY, CDR2 SVGAGI (reference sequence). CDR3 length: 14 residues. Written as DNA, the CDR3 is TGTGCCACCCAGAGCGGGAGGGCCGGGGATACGCAGTATTTT. Translated: CATQSGRAGDTQYF.

The chain couples TRBV3-1 (or the pseudogene TRBV3-2) to TRBJ1-1, with 8 positions matching TRBD1. Unmatched junction bases numbered 4, after V lost 4 bases and J lost 0 bases. The CDR3 spans 15 residues. CDR1 and CDR2 from the germline V gene are LGHDT and YNNKEL (reference sequence). In DNA, the CDR3 is TGTGCCAGCAGCCCTTTCAGGGGGCTGAACACTGAAGCTTTCTTT. Translated: CASSPFRGLNTEAFF.

This clone showed up just once. V usage is TRBV11-2 and J usage is TRBJ1-4; D might be TRBD1 (6 bases). V lost 1 base to trimming and J lost 5 bases, with 14 bases between them. Germline values: CDR1 SGHAT, CDR2 FQNNGV. This CDR3 region has 16 residues. CDR3 loop: CASSLGGQWVNEKLFF. The CDR3 bases are TGTGCCAGCAGCTTAGGCGGACAGTGGGTGAATGAAAAACTGTTTTTT.

This chain joins TRBV6-5 and TRBJ2-4, with 9 bases lining up with TRBD2. CDR1 and CDR2 (germline): MNHEY, SVGAGI. Germline trimming cut 5 bases from V and 0 bases from J; bases unmatched to any gene: 2. CDR3 size: 15 residues. DNA of the CDR3: TGTGCCAGCAGTAGGCGGGAGGGAGCCAAAAACATTCAGTACTTC. Its protein is CASSRREGAKNIQYF.

This chain links TRBV7-2 with TRBJ2-5; 11 bases are a match to TRBD2. CDR1 is SGHTA, CDR2 FQGNSA, per germline. This CDR3 spans 16 amino acids. Trimming at V came to 5 bases and at J to 2 bases, leaving 7 bases not matched to a gene. CDR3 in amino acids: CASSTGLAGQQETQYF. The CDR3 nucleotides are TGTGCCAGCAGCACCGGACTAGCGGGCCAACAAGAGACCCAGTACTTC.

The J gene is TRBJ1-5, the V gene TRBV15; D unresolved. Germline CDR1 is LNHNV and CDR2 is YYDKDF (reference sequence). V gave up 3 bases and J gave up 1 base, with 13 bases separating them. The CDR3 runs to 16 residues. CDR3 bases: TGTGCCACCAGCAGCTTCGACATACGGAGCAATCAGCCCCAGCATTTT. Its protein product is CATSSFDIRSNQPQHF.

The chain is built from TRBV6-5 and TRBJ1-1; 10 bases match TRBD1. The V gene's germline CDR1 is MNHEY and CDR2 SVGAGI. Trimming cost V 2 bases and J 4 bases; bases outside gene matches: 1. The CDR3 length is 14 residues. Here the CDR3 DNA reads TGTGCCAGCAGTTACGGGGACAGGGGCACTGAAGCTTTCTTT. Amino acids: CASSYGDRGTEAFF.

The chain has TRBV2 and TRBJ2-5, with 11 bases fitting TRBD2. CDR3 length equals 15 residues. With 7 bases clipped from V and 7 bases from J, the junction kept 11 bases outside the gene matches. Germline loops: CDR1 SNHLY, CDR2 FYNNEI. DNA of the CDR3: TGTGCCAGCACAACCGCGACTAGCGGGGTGTCGACCCAGTACTTC. This codes for CASTTATSGVSTQYF. Full variable domain (remainder filled in from reference TRBV2 and TRBJ2-5): EPEVTQTPSHQVTQMGQEVILRCVPISNHLYFYWYRQILGQKVEFLVSFYNNEISEKSEIFDDQFSVERPDGSNFTLKIRSTKLEDSAMYFCASTTATSGVSTQYFGPGTRLLVL.

The chain carries TRBV18 and TRBJ1-2; TRBD1 aligns across 11 bases. Losses at the gene ends were 6 bases for V and 6 bases for J; bases not matched to a gene: 9. Germline CDR1 is KGHSH and CDR2 is LQKENI. The CDR3 length is 15 residues. The CDR3 spells CASSLRGQGVDGYTF. The DNA for the CDR3 is TGTGCCAGCTCCCTAAGGGGACAGGGGGTCGATGGCTACACCTTC.

This chain uses TRBV5-6 with TRBJ1-4; D is ambiguous. Per germline, CDR1 SGHDT and CDR2 YYEEEE. Trimming took off 6 bases at V and 4 bases at J, with 22 bases between the two ends. The CDR3 has 17 residues. CDR3 amino acids: CASKSRFGRVDNEKLFF. Written as DNA, the CDR3 is TGTGCCAGCAAGAGTCGCTTTGGGCGCGTGGATAATGAAAAACTGTTTTTT.

The J gene is TRBJ1-5, the V gene TRBV6-6; D is unclear. Looked up from germline, CDR1 is MNHNY and CDR2 is SVGAGI (reference sequence). The CDR3 sequence is 13 residues long. Trimming pared 8 bases from V and 6 bases from J, leaving 14 bases between. DNA for the CDR3: TGTGCCAGCGGCCTCCGGGCGGGTCAGCCCCAGCATTTT. This translates into CASGLRAGQPQHF.

The chain carries TRBV5-1 and TRBJ2-5; perhaps TRBD1 as D (5 bases). The length of the CDR3 is 14 residues. Between the trimmed V and J ends, which lost 0 bases and 5 bases, there was a span of 11 bases. Germline V lookup: CDR1 SGHRS, CDR2 YFSETQ. CDR3 amino acids: CASSLGDSWETQYF. The CDR3 DNA reads as TGCGCCAGCAGCTTGGGAGACAGTTGGGAGACCCAGTACTTC. The variable domain in full, with the rest retrieved from reference TRBV5-1 and TRBJ2-5, is KAGVTQTPRYLIKTRGQQVTLSCSPISGHRSVSWYQQTPGQGLQFLFEYFSETQRNKGNFPGRFSGRQFSNSRSEMNVSTLELGDSALYLCASSLGDSWETQYFGPGTRLLVL.